This T cell receptor (beta chain) is drawn from a study of persistence of HIV-infected CD4 T cells. As for the study in general: Suppressive ART had lasted a median of roughly eight years.

An overlapping HIV-1 Gag peptide pool stimulated these cells at about 0.91 ug/peptide/mL. CD4+ T cells upregulating both CD40 ligand and CD69 were sorted as responding cells. Anti-CD28/CD49d costimulation, CD40-blocking antibody and enfuvirtide were given to CD8-depleted PBMCs for about 17 hours. A note on this clone: Its specificity is unknown.

This was the immunoSEQ version 4 assay in survey mode. This table comes from immunoSEQ multiplex PCR, and its TCRdb copy is limited to in-frame clones, with some not included. The sample contains around 9,900 clones, more than 65% of which appear only once. Study results and limitations: Bulk TCR data could not be restricted to HIV-1-infected CMV-responding cells. CMV- and Gag-responding cells had lower TCRbeta richness than CD3/CD28-responding cells.

The CDR3 is 15 amino acids. Per germline, CDR1 SGHRS and CDR2 YFSETQ. With V trimmed by 4 bases and J by 5 bases, 10 bases remained unmatched. The input for sequencing was CD4+ T cells sorted from PBMCs after approximately 19-hour stimulation, taken from a patient who received antiretroviral therapy. The chain combines TRBV5-1 with TRBJ2-5, with 8 bases aligning to TRBD1. This TCR was recovered from an adult woman with HIV who was CMV-seropositive. Here the CDR3 reads CASSPGAGGLETQYF. In DNA form, the CDR3 reads TGCGCCAGCAGCCCTGGGGCAGGGGGCTTGGAGACCCAGTACTTC.